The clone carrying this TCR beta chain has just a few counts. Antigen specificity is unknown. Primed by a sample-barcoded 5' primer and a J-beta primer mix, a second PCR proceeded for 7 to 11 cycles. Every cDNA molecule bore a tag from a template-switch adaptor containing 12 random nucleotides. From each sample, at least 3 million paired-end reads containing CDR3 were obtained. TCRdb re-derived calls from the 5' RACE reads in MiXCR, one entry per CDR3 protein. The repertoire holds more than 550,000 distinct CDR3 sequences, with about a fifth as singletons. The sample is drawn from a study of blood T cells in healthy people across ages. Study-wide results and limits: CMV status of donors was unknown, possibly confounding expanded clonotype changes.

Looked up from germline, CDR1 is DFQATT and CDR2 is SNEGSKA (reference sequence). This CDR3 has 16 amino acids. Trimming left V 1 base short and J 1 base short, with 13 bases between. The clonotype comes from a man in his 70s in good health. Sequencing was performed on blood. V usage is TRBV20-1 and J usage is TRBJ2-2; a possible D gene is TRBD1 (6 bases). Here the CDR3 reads CSARVDRLMNTGELFF. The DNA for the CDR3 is TGCAGTGCTAGAGTGGACAGATTAATGAACACCGGGGAGCTGTTTTTT.